The rows below give T cell receptor beta chains drawn from one sample of a study of blood T cells in healthy people across ages. TCRdb analysed the 5' RACE reads with MiXCR anew, one entry per CDR3 protein. The table lists roughly 1 million distinct CDR3 sequences, roughly 24% of them singletons. The same specimen was also included in a second study, on T cells of mothers and their children.

The sequencing sample was made of blood. The receptors were gathered from a girl aged 2 to 9 in good health. The conserved cysteine and the conserved F or W are not part of the CDR3 here.

>TRBV4-2
ASSPPGGEDNEQF
>TRBV10-2
ASTPTFSGPQEETQY
>TRBV6-6
ASSPELLLH
>TRBV6-4
ASSGVGLAGVSDEQF
>TRBV5-1
ASSLVGSGRHPFYEQY
>TRBV12-3/TRBV12-4
ASSAFTPNEQY
>TRBV24-1
ATSANYGTEAF
>TRBV29-1
SVELQEGYGYT
>TRBV28
ASRITGYGYT
>TRBV4-3
ASSQDNPWDSLKLF
>TRBV15
ATSRDDKLGAGAGTQY
>TRBV5-5
ASSVSIPYEQY
>TRBV7-2
ASSAAPQGGWETQY
>TRBV7-3
ASSFPGGGGYT
>TRBV3-1
ASSPEVEQETQY
>TRBV13
ASSTGSMDSGRTEAF
>TRBV29-1
SVEGTAMYNEQF
>TRBV11-2
ASTLIRGSNEQF
>TRBV28
ASSVPERTAHEQY
>TRBV14
ASSQLRQGRAF
>TRBV12-3/TRBV12-4
ASNSGRSTDTQY
>TRBV4-1
ASSQDSAGGYQETQY
>TRBV4-3
ASSQEHEAGVFYEQY
>TRBV9
ASSLFDSYNEQF
>TRBV6-1
ASRERGAGGNEQF
>TRBV3-1
ASSQLPGQGYEQY
>TRBV10-3
AASGSGVGYNEQF
>TRBV27
ASSLSAGSTHEQY
>TRBV5-1
ASSREPNGGYT
>TRBV3-1
ASSQGGSSYNEQF
>TRBV5-1
ASSYREGPLTDTQY
>TRBV4-1
ASSQEVGNFNEQF
>TRBV20-1
SAEHTSTEAF
>TRBV13
ASRFDNDGELF
>TRBV16
ASSQSEWQMGTQY